A selection of T cell receptor beta chains follows, all from one sample in a study of shared clonotypes between healthy human individuals. Profiled with immunoSEQ multiplex PCR; TCRdb holds only in-frame clones, not every one. The sample includes 1.6 million or so clones, approximately 98.5% of them seen just once. Sequenced: naive CD4+ T cells sorted from blood. These receptors all stem from a man aged 25-40 years in good health. The conserved cysteine and the conserved F or W are not part of the CDR3 here. Clone size is given for some rows only: seen once, a few or many times, or a class if the clone is expanded.

clone_size	v_call	j_call	cdr3_aa
NA	TRBV7-8	TRBJ2-3	ASSYQGRSTSTDTQY
NA	TRBV21-1	TRBJ2-3	ASSKGVSSDFQRTDTQY
NA	TRBV27	TRBJ1-2	ASSLKGSYGYT
NA	TRBV2	TRBJ2-1	ASSAQTGVNEQF
NA	TRBV10-3	TRBJ1-4	AISEEGEKLF
NA	TRBV19	TRBJ2-1	ASSTSRIGDLKVVVEQF
NA	TRBV5-4	TRBJ2-5	ASSLGPRETQY
once	TRBV11-2	TRBJ2-7	ASSNIRGSSYEQY
NA	TRBV2	TRBJ2-7	ATGQGLGEQY
NA	TRBV6-5	TRBJ2-3	ASSYSGTDTQY
NA	TRBV5-5	TRBJ2-5	ASSLRGGETQY
once	TRBV14	TRBJ2-1	ASSFGVYNEQF
NA	TRBV18	TRBJ1-1	ASSPEVGGRLNTEAF
NA	TRBV9	TRBJ1-5	ASSVKGGRGSRNQPQH
NA	TRBV10-2	TRBJ2-1	ASKREPLYNEQF
NA	TRBV6-5	TRBJ2-7	ASSYSGPYEQY
NA	TRBV28	TRBJ2-7	ASSLRGEWRY
once	TRBV7-9	TRBJ2-7	ASSLRPSAYEQY
NA	TRBV2	TRBJ1-3	ASTIVQAPGNTIY
NA	TRBV7-8	TRBJ1-5	ASSQGTGGKQPQH
NA	TRBV29-1	TRBJ1-1	SVGTGSEAF
NA	TRBV28	TRBJ1-5	ASRPQGQTQPQH
NA	TRBV27	TRBJ2-3	ASSLRLAGGPDTQY
NA	TRBV15	TRBJ2-1	ATSRDLASTNEQF
once	TRBV28	TRBJ2-5	ASKRDRQETQY
NA	TRBV2	TRBJ2-7	ASSDSGWEQY
NA	TRBV30	TRBJ1-2	AWYGGNGYT
NA	TRBV5-1	TRBJ1-2	ASSVNRGWGYT
NA	TRBV9	TRBJ2-2	ASSVGGTTPGELF